This is a list of T cell receptor beta chains from one sample in a study of PD-L1 blockade in urothelial cancer. Sequenced by immunoSEQ multiplex PCR; TCRdb stores in-frame clones only, minus some. The table has 40,000 or so clones, roughly four fifths seen once; the top ten hold over 10%. This specimen consisted of PBMCs, obtained around atezolizumab (anti-PD-L1) treatment. Receptor source: a man aged 60 to 69 with urothelial cancer. Each CDR3 is given with its conserved first and last residue. D genes are given only for firm matches. Clone size is stated in some rows and not others, as once, few, many or a class when expanded.

d_gene,abundance,v_gene,j_gene,CDR3nt,CDR3aa
TRBD2,-,TRBV4-1,TRBJ2-1,TGCGCCAGCAGCCAAGTCCTAGCGGTCAATGAGCAGTTCTTC,CASSQVLAVNEQFF
-,-,TRBV29-1,TRBJ2-2,TGCAGCGCTGAGGGGCGGGATCTCACCGGGGAGCTGTTTTTT,CSAEGRDLTGELFF
TRBD2,-,TRBV5-1,TRBJ2-3,TGCGCCAGCAGCCCCCGACTAGCGGGAGTCCGCACAGATACGCAGTATTTT,CASSPRLAGVRTDTQYF
TRBD2,-,TRBV5-1,TRBJ2-1,TGCGCCAGCAGCCCCAGCGGGGGTGGGTATAATGAGCAGTTCTTC,CASSPSGGGYNEQFF
TRBD2,-,TRBV19,TRBJ2-7,TGTGCCAGTAGTTCGGGGGGACCTCCCTACGAGCAGTACTTC,CASSSGGPPYEQYF
-,few,TRBV7-9,TRBJ2-1,TGTGCCAGCAGTCCTGGGGGCGGCGATGAGCAGTTCTTC,CASSPGGGDEQFF
-,once,TRBV19,TRBJ1-1,TGTGCCAGTAGTATAAGTTTCGGAGGGTTGTCCGGTGAAGCTTTCTTT,CASSISFGGLSGEAFF
-,-,TRBV7-9,TRBJ2-1,TGTGCCAGCAGCTTAGCGGGGGCCAGCTTCTTC,CASSLAGASFF
TRBD2,-,TRBV19,TRBJ2-7,TGTGCCACCGAGAGCGGGACTAGGACTGACGAGCAGTACTTC,CATESGTRTDEQYF
-,-,TRBV11-2,TRBJ2-1,TGTGCCAGCAGCTTAGGGGCGAGGTCTCTAGCTGATATGAATGAGCAGTTCTTC,CASSLGARSLADMNEQFF
-,-,TRBV2,TRBJ1-5,TGTGCCAGCAGTGAAGGGGGCCGACGTCTAAATCAGCCCCAGCATTTT,CASSEGGRRLNQPQHF
-,-,TRBV7-9,TRBJ2-2,TGTGCCAGCAGCTTCGGCACCGGGGAGCTGTTTTTT,CASSFGTGELFF
TRBD2,-,TRBV5-1,TRBJ2-1,TGCGCCAGCAGCCTGGGACCCAGCGGGGTTTCCTACAATGAGCAGTTCTTC,CASSLGPSGVSYNEQFF
TRBD2,-,TRBV2,TRBJ2-7,TGTGCCAGCAGGGAACTAGCGGGCTACGAGCAGTACTTC,CASRELAGYEQYF
-,-,TRBV7-2,TRBJ2-5,TGTGCCAGCAGCCGCGGGGCTCAAGAGACCCAGTACTTC,CASSRGAQETQYF
TRBD1,-,TRBV5-1,TRBJ2-1,TGCGCCAGCAGCTTAAGTCCCGGACAGGGGGCTGTCAATGAGCAGTTCTTC,CASSLSPGQGAVNEQFF
TRBD1,-,TRBV6-6,TRBJ1-4,TGTGCCAGCAGGTCCGGGACAGATAATGAAAAACTGTTTTTT,CASRSGTDNEKLFF
TRBD2,-,TRBV27,TRBJ2-7,TGTGCCAGCAGTTTAACTAGCGGCCTCTACGAGCAGTACTTC,CASSLTSGLYEQYF
-,-,TRBV19,TRBJ1-3,TGTGCCAGTATCTCCATAGGGGGGGGGCTTTCTGGAAACACCATATATTTT,CASISIGGGLSGNTIYF
TRBD1,-,TRBV5-5,TRBJ1-3,TGTGCCAGCAGCTTGGGATGGGACAGGGGGCTCAACACCATATATTTT,CASSLGWDRGLNTIYF
TRBD1,few,TRBV28,TRBJ2-7,TGTGCCAGCAGTTGGACCGTTTGGGACAGGGCTTACGAGCAGTACTTC,CASSWTVWDRAYEQYF
TRBD2,-,TRBV2,TRBJ2-1,TGTGCCAGCAGTGAAAGACTACTAGCGGGGACGGAGGAGCAGTTCTTC,CASSERLLAGTEEQFF
TRBD1,few,TRBV28,TRBJ2-7,TGTGCCAGCAGGGGACAGGGAAGTGTCCACGAGCAGTACTTC,CASRGQGSVHEQYF
-,-,TRBV28,TRBJ1-2,TGTGCCAGCAGTTTCCCCACAGGATCTAACTATGGCTACACCTTC,CASSFPTGSNYGYTF
TRBD2,-,TRBV30,TRBJ2-4,TGTGCCTGGGCGGGGGGAGGCAAAAACATTCAGTACTTC,CAWAGGGKNIQYF
TRBD1,-,TRBV6-1,TRBJ1-2,TGTGCCAGCAGCGAAACCTTGGGGACAGTGAGGGCTGGCTACACCTTC,CASSETLGTVRAGYTF
-,-,TRBV28,TRBJ2-7,TGTGCCAGCAGTCTGGCGGGAAACTCCTACGAGCAGTACTTC,CASSLAGNSYEQYF
-,-,TRBV6-6,TRBJ1-5,TGTGCCAGCAGGCCACGACAGGAAATAAATCAGCCCCAGCATTTT,CASRPRQEINQPQHF
-,-,TRBV25-1,TRBJ2-7,TGTGCCAGCTCCGGTCGGGACACCACCTACGAGCAGTACTTC,CASSGRDTTYEQYF
TRBD1,-,TRBV15,TRBJ1-1,TGTGCCACCAGCAGAGATAGGAGGTGGCAGGGGGCGGAAGCTTTCTTT,CATSRDRRWQGAEAFF
-,-,TRBV6-6,TRBJ1-6,TGTGCCAGCAGTTACCTCGGGGGGGCAGGGTCACCCCTCCACTTT,CASSYLGGAGSPLHF
TRBD2,-,TRBV6-1,TRBJ2-1,TGTGCCAGCAGTGAAGGAGAGCGGGGCAGCTCCTACAATGAGCAGTTCTTC,CASSEGERGSSYNEQFF
-,-,TRBV19,TRBJ2-2,TGTGCCAGTACTTGGACAGCCTCGAACACCGGGGAGCTGTTTTTT,CASTWTASNTGELFF
TRBD2,-,TRBV6-1,TRBJ2-2,TGTGCCAGCAGCCCCTGGGGGGGCGGGGAGCTGTTTTTT,CASSPWGGGELFF
TRBD1,-,TRBV5-1,TRBJ2-7,TGCGCCAGCAGCTTGGCCGGGACAGGGAATCTAGAGCAGTACTTC,CASSLAGTGNLEQYF
-,-,TRBV6-1,TRBJ2-1,TGTGCCAGCAGTCAGATAAATGAGCAGTTCTTC,CASSQINEQFF
TRBD1,-,TRBV2,TRBJ2-7,TGTGCCAGCAGGGTTGACAGGGGCCCCTACGAGCAGTACTTC,CASRVDRGPYEQYF
-,-,TRBV19,TRBJ2-1,TGTGCCAGTAGTATAGGGGTCTCCAGGGATGAGCAGTTCTTC,CASSIGVSRDEQFF
-,-,TRBV5-1,TRBJ1-3,TGCGCCAGCAGCCTGACCGGGACAACTGGAAACACCATATATTTT,CASSLTGTTGNTIYF
-,-,TRBV5-6,TRBJ1-3,TGTGCCAGCAGCCGCTCGCAGGGCTCTGGAAACACCATATATTTT,CASSRSQGSGNTIYF
-,-,TRBV28,TRBJ2-1,TGTGCCAGCAGTACGAACCACAACAATGAGCAGTTCTTC,CASSTNHNNEQFF
-,-,TRBV28,TRBJ2-2,TGTGCCAGCAGTTTGGGGCTGAACACCGGGGAGCTGTTTTTT,CASSLGLNTGELFF
-,-,TRBV19,TRBJ1-1,TGTGCCAGTAGCATATGGGCACAGGGCGGCGGCACTGAAGCTTTCTTT,CASSIWAQGGGTEAFF
-,-,TRBV5-1,TRBJ2-1,TGCGCCAGCAGCCGCCACCGGGGTCTGGACTACAATGAGCAGTTCTTC,CASSRHRGLDYNEQFF
TRBD1,-,TRBV18,TRBJ1-1,TGTGCCAGCTCACCCACTCAGGGGGCAGCCACTGAAGCTTTCTTT,CASSPTQGAATEAFF
TRBD1,-,TRBV6-5,TRBJ1-5,TGTGCCAGCAGACCGATACAGGGGGGGGATCAGCCCCAGCATTTT,CASRPIQGGDQPQHF
-,-,TRBV19,TRBJ1-5,TGTGCCAGTAGTATACGGAGGGGCAGTAGCAATCAGCCCCAGCATTTT,CASSIRRGSSNQPQHF
TRBD1,-,TRBV10-2,TRBJ1-1,TGCGCCAGCCGGGACAGTAGGGACACTGAAGCTTTCTTT,CASRDSRDTEAFF
-,-,TRBV28,TRBJ2-1,TGTGCCAGCAGTCCCTATAGCAATGAGCAGTTCTTC,CASSPYSNEQFF
-,-,TRBV4-2,TRBJ2-1,TGTGCCAGCAGCACCCGCCTTGCGGCGACGAATGAGCAGTTCTTC,CASSTRLAATNEQFF
-,-,TRBV11-2,TRBJ1-5,TGTGCCAGCAGCCCTACAGGTGGCAATCAGCCCCAGCATTTT,CASSPTGGNQPQHF
TRBD2,-,TRBV10-3,TRBJ2-3,TGTGCCATCAGCCCCGGGACTAGAAGCACAGATACGCAGTATTTT,CAISPGTRSTDTQYF
TRBD1,-,TRBV19,TRBJ2-2,TGTGCCAGTAGTATATCGGGACAGACTAACACCGGGGAGCTGTTTTTT,CASSISGQTNTGELFF
-,-,TRBV5-4,TRBJ1-5,TGTGCCAGCAGCTGGGGGGGGAGGACAAGCAATCAGCCCCAGCATTTT,CASSWGGRTSNQPQHF
TRBD2,-,TRBV7-2,TRBJ2-4,TGTGCCAGCAGCACACGGACTAGCGGGAGGGGGGTAGCCAAAAACATTCAGTACTTC,CASSTRTSGRGVAKNIQYF
TRBD2,-,TRBV19,TRBJ2-3,TGTGCCCGGTCACCGGGGACTAGCGGGAGTTCGGTCACAGATACGCAGTATTTT,CARSPGTSGSSVTDTQYF
TRBD2,-,TRBV19,TRBJ2-1,TGTGCCAGTAGTATCGTACAGGGAAGACTAGCGGGGTCTGGCGAGCAGTTCTTC,CASSIVQGRLAGSGEQFF